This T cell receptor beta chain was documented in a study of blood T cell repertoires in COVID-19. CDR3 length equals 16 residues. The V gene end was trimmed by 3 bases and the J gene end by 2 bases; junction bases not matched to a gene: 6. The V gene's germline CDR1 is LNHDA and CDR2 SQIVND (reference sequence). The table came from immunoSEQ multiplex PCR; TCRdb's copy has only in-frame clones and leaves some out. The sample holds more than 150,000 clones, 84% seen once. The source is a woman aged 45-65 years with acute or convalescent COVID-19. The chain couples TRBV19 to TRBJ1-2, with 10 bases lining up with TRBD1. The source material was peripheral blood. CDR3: CASSILTGGLNYGYTF. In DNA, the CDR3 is TGTGCCAGTAGTATCTTGACAGGGGGCCTCAACTATGGCTACACCTTC.